These 27 T cell receptor beta chains were sequenced from one sample in a study of blood T cells in healthy people across ages. Sample-barcoded 5' priming and a J-beta primer mix drove a second PCR of about 6 to 12 cycles. MiXCR, applied by TCRdb to the 5' RACE reads, yields one record per CDR3 protein. The data contain hundreds of thousands of distinct CDR3 sequences, about 40% of them seen just once; the ten biggest clones take up approximately 22%. The sequenced sample was blood. Receptor source: a woman aged 60-75 years in good health.

This clonotype has only a few counts. Just one base apart from a much larger clone, this may be a read error. V is TRBV5-1 and J is TRBJ2-5; tentatively, D is TRBD1 or TRBD2 (6 bases each). The CDR3 is made up of 15 amino acids. Germline lookup yields CDR1 SGHRS and CDR2 YFSETQ. The ends were cut back, 0 bases at V and 11 bases at J, with 20 bases in the middle. CDR3: CASSLVRGEADEQYF. The DNA for the CDR3 is TGCGCCAGCAGCTTGGTTAGGGGGGAGGCCGATGAGCAGTACTTC. Filled out from reference TRBV5-1 and TRBJ2-5, the complete variable domain reads KAGVTQTPRYLIKTRGQQVTLSCSPISGHRSVSWYQQTPGQGLQFLFEYFSETQRNKGNFPGRFSGRQFSNSRSEMNVSTLELGDSALYLCASSLVRGEADEQYFGPGTRLLVL.

This clonotype was observed a handful of times. V gene TRBV2 combines with J gene TRBJ2-2; the match to TRBD2 covers 8 bases. Trimming took 2 bases from V and 3 from J; bases not matched to a gene: 8. Germline values: CDR1 SNHLY, CDR2 FYNNEI. This CDR3 is built from 17 residues. The CDR3, as DNA: TGTGCCAGCAGTGAAAAGCGGGCGGGGGGAGACACCGGGGAGCTGTTTTTT. Translating gives CASSEKRAGGDTGELFF.

The chain has TRBV20-1 and TRBJ1-3; 7 positions match TRBD1. Germline CDR1 DFQATT, CDR2 SNEGSKA (reference sequence). The J segment lost 4 bases and the V segment lost 3 bases, leaving 6 bases of the junction unmatched. The CDR3 totals 14 residues. The DNA for the CDR3 is TGCAGTGCTAGTCGGACAGGATTGGGAAACACCATATATTTT. This encodes CSASRTGLGNTIYF.

In the case of this clonotype: It may be a read error: a sequence one base away is much more abundant. The chain has TRBV4-3 and TRBJ2-3, with D possibly being TRBD2 (6 bases). The length of the CDR3 is 14 residues. Per germline, CDR1 LGHNA and CDR2 YSLEER. The CDR3 reads CASSPRGGADAQYF. Here the CDR3 DNA reads TGCGCCAGCAGCCCCCGGGGAGGAGCAGATGCGCAGTATTTT.

This clonotype was observed a few times. This rearrangement joins TRBV12-3 or TRBV12-4 to TRBJ2-5; D uncertain. The CDR3 sequence is 12 residues long. Trimming took off 5 bases at V and 7 bases at J, with 11 bases between the two ends. Written as DNA, the CDR3 is TGTGCCAGCAGTATCGTCTCGGGGACCCAGTACTTC. As protein: CASSIVSGTQYF.

The chain links TRBV5-1 to TRBJ2-1; 8 bases line up with TRBD1. CDR1 and CDR2 (germline): SGHRS, YFSETQ. The J segment lost 6 bases and the V segment lost 0 bases, leaving 17 bases of the junction unmatched. The length of the CDR3 is 19 residues. CDR3 nucleotides: TGCGCCAGCAGCTTGGGGCCGGGACAGGCCACTCTCGGATTCAATGAGCAGTTCTTC. Translation gives CASSLGPGQATLGFNEQFF.

Points on this clonotype: One base away lies a much larger clone, so this may be a sequencing read error. The chain couples TRBV4-2 to TRBJ2-7; TRBD2 agrees at 9 bases. Losses at the gene ends were 7 bases for V and 7 bases for J; bases not matched to a gene: 17. The germline gives CDR1 LGHNA, CDR2 YNFKEQ. There are 16 residues in the CDR3. CDR3 region: CASTAGGPSSYNEQYF. DNA of the CDR3: TGTGCCAGCACGGCGGGAGGGCCGAGCTCCTACAATGAGCAGTACTTC.

The chain is built from TRBV20-1 and TRBJ1-5; D perhaps matches TRBD1 (6 bases). The germline CDR1 and CDR2 sequences are DFQATT and SNEGSKA (reference sequence). V gave up 3 bases and J gave up 4 bases, with 13 bases separating them. This CDR3 comprises 14 residues. In DNA form, the CDR3 reads TGCAGTGCTAGCTCCGGGGGGCAAAATCAGCCCCAGCATTTT. This translates into CSASSGGQNQPQHF.

Regarding this clonotype: This could be a read error, since a much larger clone is one nucleotide away. The chain couples TRBV12-3 or TRBV12-4 to TRBJ2-3; 10 nucleotides line up with TRBD1. The length of the CDR3 is 14 residues. CDR3: CASQDRGGTDTEYF. CDR3 nucleotides: TGTGCTTCACAGGACAGGGGGGGCACAGATACGGAGTATTTT.

This clonotype came up once. This chain joins TRBV4-2 and TRBJ2-5; D tentatively fits TRBD1 or TRBD2 (6 bases each). The germline V gene has CDR1 LGHNA and CDR2 YNFKEQ. Trimming removed 0 bases from V and 11 bases from J, with 25 bases in between. CDR3 size: 17 residues. The CDR3 DNA reads TGTGCCAGCAGCCAAGATAATGTGGGGGGCTCCTACAATGAGCAGTACTTC. Protein sequence: CASSQDNVGGSYNEQYF.

On this clonotype itself: Being one base from a much bigger clone, this may be a read error. The V call is TRBV4-3, the J call TRBJ2-7, with 10 bases that match TRBD2. V lost 4 bases to trimming and J lost 5 bases; unmatched junction nucleotides: 5. Germline assignment: CDR1 LGHNA and CDR2 YSLEER. The CDR3 length is 14 residues. CDR3 coding DNA: TGCGCCAGCAGCCTAGCGGGGGGCGCGAACGAGCAGTACTTC. This sequence encodes CASSLAGGANEQYF.

The rearrangement links TRBV27 to TRBJ1-6; possibly TRBD1 for D (6 bases). Germline V gives CDR1 MNHEY, CDR2 SMNVEV (reference sequence). The CDR3 sequence is 14 residues long. The V gene lost 8 bases and the J gene lost 10 bases, with 18 bases spanning the gap. The chain's CDR3 is CASGRGGRGSPLHF. The CDR3 nucleotides are TGTGCCAGCGGCCGAGGGGGGAGGGGATCACCCCTCCACTTT.

The J gene is TRBJ1-2, the V gene TRBV15, with TRBD1 matching over 9 bases. Looked up from germline, CDR1 is LNHNV and CDR2 is YYDKDF (reference sequence). The CDR3 has 12 residues. The V and J ends lost 6 bases and 4 bases, in that order; junction bases with no gene match: 0. The CDR3 loop reads CATRTGGYGYTF. The CDR3 bases are TGTGCCACCAGGACAGGGGGCTATGGCTACACCTTC.

The chain uses TRBV20-1 and TRBJ2-1; TRBD2 matches at 11 bases. The CDR3 sequence is 15 residues long. Germline CDR1 reads DFQATT; CDR2 reads SNEGSKA (reference sequence). Trimming at V came to 6 bases and at J to 7 bases, leaving 11 bases not matched to a gene. CDR3 nucleotides: TGCAGTGCCCCTCCCCTAGCGGGAGGCCGGAATGAGCAGTTCTTC. Its translation: CSAPPLAGGRNEQFF.

The chain has TRBV5-1 and TRBJ2-3; 11 bases align to TRBD1. Trimming took 4 bases from V and 4 from J; bases not matched to a gene: 8. Germline-derived CDR1 and CDR2 are SGHRS and YFSETQ. The CDR3 runs 16 residues. CDR3 region: CASSPDPGQGADTQYF. The CDR3 region has the DNA TGCGCCAGCAGCCCGGACCCGGGACAGGGGGCAGATACGCAGTATTTT.

The gene calls are TRBV24-1 and TRBJ1-1; D not resolved. Trimming pared 2 bases from V and 6 bases from J, leaving 15 bases between. The CDR3 has 15 amino acids. Germline V gives CDR1 KGHDR, CDR2 SFDVKD. CDR3 sequence reads: CATSDSDRPGPEAFF. CDR3 DNA: TGTGCCACCAGTGATTCGGACCGCCCCGGACCTGAAGCTTTCTTT.

The chain recombines TRBV4-1 with TRBJ2-7; maybe TRBD1 (6 bases). The CDR3 is 15 residues long. Trimming removed 7 bases from V and 4 bases from J, with 20 bases in between. In germline, CDR1 is MGHRA, CDR2 YSYEKL. CDR3 DNA: TGCGCCAGCACCACAAGTCTGGGGACATATTACGAGCAGTACTTC. It is translated as CASTTSLGTYYEQYF.

Worth noting for this clonotype: A much larger clonotype is one base distant, so this may be a read error. V and J are TRBV4-3 and TRBJ2-7, with a weak D call TRBD2 (6 bases). Germline CDR1 and CDR2: LGHNA and YSLEER. The CDR3 loop spans 16 amino acids. Trimming removed 2 bases from V and 7 bases from J, with 21 bases in between. CDR3 sequence (DNA): TGCGCCAGCAGCCAAACCGCGGAGGGCCCCTACAATGAGCAGTACTTC. It is translated as CASSQTAEGPYNEQYF.

V is TRBV12-3 or TRBV12-4 and J is TRBJ2-3; 12 bases line up with TRBD2. V lost 2 bases and J lost 11; bases outside the gene matches: 5. The CDR3 extends over 14 amino acids. The CDR3 nucleotides are TGTGCCAGCAGTTTATCTAGCGGGGGGGCCGGGCAGTATTTT. It yields the protein CASSLSSGGAGQYF.

There are a few counts of this clonotype. The chain has TRBV7-9 and TRBJ1-5; D might be TRBD1 (5 bases). The germline V and J ends were trimmed by 5 bases and 6 bases, with 14 bases remaining between them. The CDR3 is made up of 14 amino acids. The germline gives CDR1 SEHNR, CDR2 FQNEAQ (reference sequence). CDR3 nucleotides: TGTGCCAGCAGCCTAGGAGCGGGGGTTCAGCCCCAGCATTTT. This gives the protein CASSLGAGVQPQHF. Based on the CDR3 plus reference TRBV7-9 and TRBJ1-5, the full variable domain is DTGVSQNPRHKITKRGQNVTFRCDPISEHNRLYWYRQTLGQGPEFLTYFQNEAQLEKSRLLSDRFSAERPKGSFSTLEIQRTEQGDSAMYLCASSLGAGVQPQHFGDGTRLSIL.

This sequence joins TRBV3-1 and TRBJ1-2; unclear D gene. CDR1 and CDR2 (germline): LGHDT, YNNKEL (reference sequence). The V end was cut by 0 bases, the J end by 8 bases, with 16 bases between. The CDR3 sequence is 15 residues long. The CDR3 spells CASSQEGRQARGYTF. CDR3 nucleotides: TGTGCCAGCAGCCAAGAAGGGAGGCAGGCCAGGGGCTACACCTTC.

This sequence joins TRBV12-3 or TRBV12-4 and TRBJ1-3; D possibly corresponds to TRBD1 (5 bases). The CDR3 is made up of 16 amino acids. Trimming took 5 bases from V and 2 from J, leaving 16 bases between them. CDR3 nucleotides: TGTGCCAGCAGTCCAACCGGGGGTCGCGCTGGAAACACCATATATTTT. This encodes CASSPTGGRAGNTIYF.

The V gene is TRBV29-1, the J gene TRBJ1-1; 7 bases agree with TRBD1. Germline-derived CDR1 and CDR2 are SQVTM and ANQGSEA. Germline trimming cut 0 bases from V and 5 bases from J; bases unmatched to any gene: 6. The CDR3 totals 14 residues. The CDR3 here is CSVEDRQGGTEAFF. In DNA, the CDR3 is TGCAGCGTTGAAGATCGGCAGGGGGGTACTGAAGCTTTCTTT.

This sequence joins TRBV3-1 and TRBJ1-5; D remains ambiguous. V lost 2 bases, J lost 5 bases, and 7 bases lay in between. This CDR3 comprises 13 residues. Looked up from germline, CDR1 is LGHDT and CDR2 is YNNKEL (reference sequence). CDR3 amino acids: CASSQQRDQPQHF. The DNA for the CDR3 is TGTGCCAGCAGCCAACAGAGGGATCAGCCCCAGCATTTT.

This clonotype was observed a few times. This rearrangement joins TRBV4-1 to TRBJ2-5; 7 bases line up with TRBD1. With 1 base clipped from V and 0 bases from J, the junction kept 5 bases outside the gene matches. This CDR3 is 16 amino acids long. Germline CDR1 and CDR2: MGHRA and YSYEKL. The CDR3 DNA sequence: TGCGCCAGCAGCCAAGGCTTTGGACAGGACCAAGAGACCCAGTACTTC. Translated: CASSQGFGQDQETQYF.

The gene calls are TRBV20-1 and TRBJ2-1; D possibly uses TRBD1 or TRBD2 (6 bases each). The end of the DNA fits TRBJ2-7 better, so the J call may be wrong. The CDR3 runs 16 residues. Germline loops: CDR1 DFQATT, CDR2 SNEGSKA (reference sequence). The CDR3 sequence: CSLSRSGALSYNEQYF. The CDR3 region has the DNA TGCAGCCTTAGTCGTTCGGGGGCTCTGTCCTACAATGAGCAGTACTTC.

In its sample, this clonotype was seen a few times. The chain recombines TRBV4-2 with TRBJ2-6; D gene uncertain. The CDR3 consists of 16 residues. Germline CDR1 is LGHNA and CDR2 is YNFKEQ. Trimming removed 0 bases from V and 0 bases from J, with 6 bases in between. CDR3 nucleotides: TGTGCCAGCAGCCAAGATTACAGCTCTGGGGCCAACGTCCTGACTTTC. Protein: CASSQDYSSGANVLTF.